This TCR beta chain was identified during a study of blood T cell repertoires in COVID-19. Background on the study: Nucleic acid was either cDNA or gDNA, and it came from T cells, B-cell-depleted T cells, or PBMCs.

The protocol was immunoSEQ multiplex PCR, while the TCRdb copy is restricted to in-frame clones and leaves out a portion. The table has approximately 11,000 clones, roughly 86% seen once; the top ten hold approximately 31%. With V trimmed by 6 bases and J by 9 bases, 7 bases remained unmatched. Germline lookup yields CDR1 MDHEN and CDR2 SYDVKM. The CDR3 consists of 14 residues. The V and J genes are TRBV28 and TRBJ2-1; 11 positions match TRBD2. The sequencing sample was made of peripheral blood. The TCR comes from a man between 45 and 60 years old with active COVID-19. The CDR3 DNA follows: TGTGCCAGCAGGCAATTCCTAGCGGGAGGTGAGCAGTTCTTC. Protein: CASRQFLAGGEQFF.